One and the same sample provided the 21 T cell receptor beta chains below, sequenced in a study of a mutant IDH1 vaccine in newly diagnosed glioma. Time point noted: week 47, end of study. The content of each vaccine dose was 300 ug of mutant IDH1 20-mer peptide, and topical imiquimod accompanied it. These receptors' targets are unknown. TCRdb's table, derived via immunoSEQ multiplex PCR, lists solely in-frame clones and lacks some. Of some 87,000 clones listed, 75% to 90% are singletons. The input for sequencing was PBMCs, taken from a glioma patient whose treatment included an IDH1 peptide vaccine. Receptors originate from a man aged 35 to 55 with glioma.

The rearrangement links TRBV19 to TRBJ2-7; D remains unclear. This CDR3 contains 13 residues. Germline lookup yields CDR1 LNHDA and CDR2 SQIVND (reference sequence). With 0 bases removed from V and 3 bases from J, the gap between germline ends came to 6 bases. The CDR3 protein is CASSIDRYYEQYF. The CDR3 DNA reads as TGTGCCAGTAGTATAGATAGGTACTACGAGCAGTACTTC.

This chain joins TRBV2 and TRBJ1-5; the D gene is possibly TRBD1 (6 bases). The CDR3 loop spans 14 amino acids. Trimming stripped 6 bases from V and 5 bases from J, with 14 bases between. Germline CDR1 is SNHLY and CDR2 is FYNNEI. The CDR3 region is CASRAGTNHQPQHF. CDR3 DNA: TGTGCCAGCAGGGCCGGGACAAACCATCAGCCCCAGCATTTT.

CDR3 DNA sequence: TGTGCCAGCAGCTTGAGGGCTGAAGCTTTCTTT. Translated: CASSLRAEAFF. V and J are TRBV11-2 and TRBJ1-1; D unclear. V dropped 3 bases and J dropped 6 bases, with 5 bases sitting between them. This CDR3 region has 11 residues. Germline values: CDR1 SGHAT, CDR2 FQNNGV.

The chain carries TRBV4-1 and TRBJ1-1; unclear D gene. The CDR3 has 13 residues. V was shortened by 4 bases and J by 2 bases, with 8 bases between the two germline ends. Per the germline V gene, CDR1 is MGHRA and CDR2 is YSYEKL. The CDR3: CASSPPDNTEAFF. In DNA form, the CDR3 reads TGCGCCAGCAGCCCCCCGGACAACACTGAAGCTTTCTTT.

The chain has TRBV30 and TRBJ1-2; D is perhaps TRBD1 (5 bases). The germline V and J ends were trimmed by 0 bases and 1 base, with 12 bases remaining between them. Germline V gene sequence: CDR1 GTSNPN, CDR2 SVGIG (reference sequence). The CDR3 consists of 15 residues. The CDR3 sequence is CAWSVRAGRNYGYTF. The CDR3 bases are TGTGCCTGGAGTGTACGGGCAGGGCGTAACTATGGCTACACCTTC.

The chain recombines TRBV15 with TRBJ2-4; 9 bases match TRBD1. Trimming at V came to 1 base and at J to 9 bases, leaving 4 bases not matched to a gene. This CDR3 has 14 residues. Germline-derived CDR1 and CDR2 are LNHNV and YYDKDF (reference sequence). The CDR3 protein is CATSRGDREIIQYF. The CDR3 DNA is TGTGCCACCAGCAGAGGGGACAGGGAGATCATTCAGTACTTC.

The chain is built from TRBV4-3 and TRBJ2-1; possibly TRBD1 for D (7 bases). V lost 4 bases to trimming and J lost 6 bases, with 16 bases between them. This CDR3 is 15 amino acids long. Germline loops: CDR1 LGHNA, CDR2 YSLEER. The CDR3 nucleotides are TGCGCCAGCAGCCTCCAGGGGGAGGTCGGCAATGAGCAGTTCTTC. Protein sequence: CASSLQGEVGNEQFF.

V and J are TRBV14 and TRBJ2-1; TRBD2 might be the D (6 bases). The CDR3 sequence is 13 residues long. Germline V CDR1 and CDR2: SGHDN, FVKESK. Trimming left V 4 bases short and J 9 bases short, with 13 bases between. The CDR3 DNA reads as TGTGCCAGCAGCCTCCGACTAGGCAGTGAGCAGTTCTTC. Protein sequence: CASSLRLGSEQFF.

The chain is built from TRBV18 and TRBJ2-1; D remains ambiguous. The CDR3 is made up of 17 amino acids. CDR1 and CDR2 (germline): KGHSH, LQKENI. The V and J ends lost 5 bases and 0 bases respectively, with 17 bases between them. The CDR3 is CASSSLPVSSSYNEQFF. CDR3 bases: TGTGCCAGCTCATCCCTGCCGGTCTCAAGCTCCTACAATGAGCAGTTCTTC.

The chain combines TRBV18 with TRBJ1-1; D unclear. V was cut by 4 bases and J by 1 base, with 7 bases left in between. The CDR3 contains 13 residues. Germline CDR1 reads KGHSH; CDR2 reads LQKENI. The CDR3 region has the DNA TGTGCCAGCTCACGAGCGGGGAACACTGAAGCTTTCTTT. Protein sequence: CASSRAGNTEAFF.

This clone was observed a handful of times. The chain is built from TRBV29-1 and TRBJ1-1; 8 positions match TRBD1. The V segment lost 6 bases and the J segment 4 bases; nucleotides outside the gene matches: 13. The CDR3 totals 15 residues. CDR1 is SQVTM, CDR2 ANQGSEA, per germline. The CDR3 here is CSVDSLRGRGTEAFF. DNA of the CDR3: TGCAGCGTCGACTCCCTCAGGGGGCGCGGCACTGAAGCTTTCTTT.

Written as DNA, the CDR3 is TGCGCCAGCAGTGAGTCGAAGGTCCGGTCCAATCAGCCCCAGCATTTT. Protein product: CASSESKVRSNQPQHF. J is TRBJ1-5 and V is TRBV10-2, with unresolved D. This CDR3 is 16 amino acids long. Germline CDR1 reads WSHSY; CDR2 reads SAAADI. V shed 0 bases and J shed 3 bases, with 12 bases lying between them.

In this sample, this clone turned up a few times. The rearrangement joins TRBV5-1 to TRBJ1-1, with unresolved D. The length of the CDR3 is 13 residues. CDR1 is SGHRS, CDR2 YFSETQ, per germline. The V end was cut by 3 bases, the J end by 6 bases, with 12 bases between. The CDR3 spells CASSSRGPPEAFF. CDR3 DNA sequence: TGCGCCAGCAGCTCCCGGGGTCCCCCTGAAGCTTTCTTT.

For the CDR3, the DNA is TGTGCCAGCAGTTTCACCCCACGTGGACAGCTCTATGGCTACACCTTC. Amino acid sequence: CASSFTPRGQLYGYTF. The J gene is TRBJ1-2, the V gene TRBV6-5; tentative D call: TRBD1 (6 bases). V was clipped by 4 bases and J by 4 bases, with 19 bases between them. The CDR3 runs 16 residues. Germline V gene data show CDR1 as MNHEY and CDR2 as SVGAGI.

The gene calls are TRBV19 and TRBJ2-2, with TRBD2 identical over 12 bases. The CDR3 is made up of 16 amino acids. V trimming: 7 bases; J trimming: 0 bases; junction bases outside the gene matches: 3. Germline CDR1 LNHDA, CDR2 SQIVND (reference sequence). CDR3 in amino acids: CASKASGGANTGELFF. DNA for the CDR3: TGTGCCAGTAAGGCTAGCGGGGGGGCGAACACCGGGGAGCTGTTTTTT.

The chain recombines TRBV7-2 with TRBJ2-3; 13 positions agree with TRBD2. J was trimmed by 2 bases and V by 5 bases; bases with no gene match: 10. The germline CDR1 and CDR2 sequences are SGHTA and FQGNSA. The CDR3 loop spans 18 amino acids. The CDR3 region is CASSRPGTSGEPTDTQYF. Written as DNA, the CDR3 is TGTGCCAGCAGCCGGCCCGGGACTAGCGGGGAACCCACAGATACGCAGTATTTT.

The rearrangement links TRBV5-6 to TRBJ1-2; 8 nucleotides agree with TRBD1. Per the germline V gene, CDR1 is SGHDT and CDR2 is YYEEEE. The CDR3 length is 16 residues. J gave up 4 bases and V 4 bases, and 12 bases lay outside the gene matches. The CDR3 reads CASSPRSRQGSYGYTF. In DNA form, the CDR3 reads TGTGCCAGCAGCCCGCGATCTAGACAGGGGAGCTATGGCTACACCTTC.

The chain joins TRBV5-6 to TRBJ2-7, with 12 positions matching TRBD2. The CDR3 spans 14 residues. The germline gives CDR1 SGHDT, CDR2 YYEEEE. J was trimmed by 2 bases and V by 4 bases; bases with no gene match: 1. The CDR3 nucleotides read TGTGCCAGCAGCAGGACTAGCGGGGCCTACGAGCAGTACTTC. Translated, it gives CASSRTSGAYEQYF.

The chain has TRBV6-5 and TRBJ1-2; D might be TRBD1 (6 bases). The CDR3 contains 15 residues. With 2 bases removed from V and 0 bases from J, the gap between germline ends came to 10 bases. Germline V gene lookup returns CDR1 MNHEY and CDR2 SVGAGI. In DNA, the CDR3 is TGTGCCAGCAGTTACAACAGGGCCTCTAACTATGGCTACACCTTC. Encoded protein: CASSYNRASNYGYTF.

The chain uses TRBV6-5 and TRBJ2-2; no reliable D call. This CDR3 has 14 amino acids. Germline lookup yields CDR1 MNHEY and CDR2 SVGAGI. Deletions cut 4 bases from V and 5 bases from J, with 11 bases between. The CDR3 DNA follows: TGTGCCAGCAGTTCCCTTGCGACGACCGGGGAGCTGTTTTTT. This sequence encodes CASSSLATTGELFF.

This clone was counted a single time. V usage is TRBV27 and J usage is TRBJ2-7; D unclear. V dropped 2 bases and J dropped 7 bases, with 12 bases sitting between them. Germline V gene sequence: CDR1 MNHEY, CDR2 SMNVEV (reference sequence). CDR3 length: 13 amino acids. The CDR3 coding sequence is TGTGCCAGCAGTTTAGGAGTCAGAAGAGAGCAGTACTTC. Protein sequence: CASSLGVRREQYF.